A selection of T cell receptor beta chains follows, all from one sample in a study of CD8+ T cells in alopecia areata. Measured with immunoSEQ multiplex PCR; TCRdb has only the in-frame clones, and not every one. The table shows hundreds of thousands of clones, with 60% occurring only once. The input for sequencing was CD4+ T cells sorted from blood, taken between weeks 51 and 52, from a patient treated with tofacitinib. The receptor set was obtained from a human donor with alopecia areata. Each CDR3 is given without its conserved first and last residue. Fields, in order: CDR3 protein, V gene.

CDR3 protein: ASSGQGVFVNYGYT
V gene: TRBV25-1

CDR3 protein: SVVRGLNTEAF
V gene: TRBV29-1

CDR3 protein: ASSYSQGLDEKLF
V gene: TRBV6-5

CDR3 protein: SVEGGQGADTQY
V gene: TRBV29-1

CDR3 protein: ASSGLAGYNEQF
V gene: TRBV27

CDR3 protein: ASSLAFGQGLSRTDTQY
V gene: TRBV7-2

CDR3 protein: ASSLPGQVYEQY
V gene: TRBV5-1

CDR3 protein: ASSFQGNNYEQY
V gene: TRBV5-1

CDR3 protein: AISRDRDELYGYT
V gene: TRBV10-3

CDR3 protein: SVEPQGTDTQY
V gene: TRBV29-1

CDR3 protein: ASSPNVRDTEAF
V gene: TRBV18

CDR3 protein: AWGLPSGAYNSPLH
V gene: TRBV30

CDR3 protein: AIRDSLVQPQH
V gene: TRBV10-3

CDR3 protein: SAAQYTEAF
V gene: TRBV20-1

CDR3 protein: ASGQGQYNQPQH
V gene: TRBV6-5

CDR3 protein: ASSSPRVGGTYEQY
V gene: TRBV7-6

CDR3 protein: ASSPPGHTEAF
V gene: TRBV4-2

CDR3 protein: ASSPGEGANYGYT
V gene: TRBV4-1

CDR3 protein: AWSPGTGGQPQH
V gene: TRBV30

CDR3 protein: ASSWPLNTGELF
V gene: TRBV5-6

CDR3 protein: SVEVSSETQY
V gene: TRBV29-1

CDR3 protein: ASSVGQGVSSNQPQH
V gene: TRBV6-1

CDR3 protein: SASRGITGEQY
V gene: TRBV29-1

CDR3 protein: ASSPLGDVGYT
V gene: TRBV9

CDR3 protein: ASSFTSTQY
V gene: TRBV11-2

CDR3 protein: ASSQESGNYGYT
V gene: TRBV4-1

CDR3 protein: ASSQTGNGYT
V gene: TRBV14

CDR3 protein: SVWRGQGTDTQY
V gene: TRBV29-1

CDR3 protein: ATSRDGQGFYGYT
V gene: TRBV15

CDR3 protein: ASSLFPLAGAYNEQF
V gene: TRBV11-1

CDR3 protein: SVPVAGGADTQY
V gene: TRBV29-1

CDR3 protein: SVEGGSYTGELF
V gene: TRBV29-1

CDR3 protein: ALLRDSSGANVLT
V gene: TRBV30

CDR3 protein: ASSQPPGEGYT
V gene: TRBV4-2

CDR3 protein: ASSLEGAAQY
V gene: TRBV7-9

CDR3 protein: ASSGEGNSPLH
V gene: TRBV6-1

CDR3 protein: ASSITLVGSVHNEQF
V gene: TRBV7-9

CDR3 protein: ATSRPLGRGADTQY
V gene: TRBV15

CDR3 protein: ASSRAEYTEAF
V gene: TRBV18

CDR3 protein: ASSQTGPFGKLF
V gene: TRBV27

CDR3 protein: ASSPTHRDRGPPLH
V gene: TRBV7-2

CDR3 protein: ASSMRREETQY
V gene: TRBV19

CDR3 protein: ASSSGGPSSGATQY
V gene: TRBV7-3

CDR3 protein: ASSLVLPLGGKVSGANVLT
V gene: TRBV5-1

CDR3 protein: ASSDTGGVSSPLH
V gene: TRBV25-1

CDR3 protein: ASSQMRGRSSYEQY
V gene: TRBV7-9